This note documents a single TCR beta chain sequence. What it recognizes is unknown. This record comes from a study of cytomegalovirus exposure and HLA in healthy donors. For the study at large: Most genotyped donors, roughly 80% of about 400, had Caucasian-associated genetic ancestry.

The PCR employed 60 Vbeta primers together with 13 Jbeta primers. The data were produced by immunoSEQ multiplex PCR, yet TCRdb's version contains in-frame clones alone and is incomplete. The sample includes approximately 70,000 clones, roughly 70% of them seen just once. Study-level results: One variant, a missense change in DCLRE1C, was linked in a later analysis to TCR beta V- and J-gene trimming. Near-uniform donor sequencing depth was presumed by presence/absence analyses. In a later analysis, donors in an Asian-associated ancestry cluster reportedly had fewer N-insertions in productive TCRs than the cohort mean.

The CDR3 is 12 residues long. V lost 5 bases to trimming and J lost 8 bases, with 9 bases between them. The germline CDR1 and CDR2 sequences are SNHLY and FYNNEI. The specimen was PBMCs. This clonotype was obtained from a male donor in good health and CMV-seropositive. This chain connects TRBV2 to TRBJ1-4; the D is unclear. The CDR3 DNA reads TGTGCCAGCAGTCCTCTCGGGGAAAAACTGTTTTTT. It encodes CASSPLGEKLFF.